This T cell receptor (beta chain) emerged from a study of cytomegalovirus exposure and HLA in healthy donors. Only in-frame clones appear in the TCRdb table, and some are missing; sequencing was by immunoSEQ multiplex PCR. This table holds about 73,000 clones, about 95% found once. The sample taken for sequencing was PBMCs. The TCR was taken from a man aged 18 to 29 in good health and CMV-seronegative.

The CDR3 is CASSFSPAGALFGTDTQYF. CDR3 in DNA: TGTGCCAGCAGTTTCTCCCCAGCGGGGGCCCTCTTCGGCACAGATACGCAGTATTTT. The chain combines TRBV27 with TRBJ2-3; 8 positions agree with TRBD2. Unmatched junction bases numbered 15, after V lost 3 bases and J lost 1 base. CDR3 size: 19 residues. From germline, CDR1 is MNHEY and CDR2 SMNVEV (reference sequence).